The entry below gives a single T cell receptor beta chain sequence along with its context. Its target is not known. The junction does not match germline at one end; this may be a read error. The PCR used 60 Vbeta and 13 Jbeta primers. Sequenced by immunoSEQ multiplex PCR; TCRdb stores in-frame clones only, minus some. The sample table sets out 100,000 to 150,000 clones. CDR1 and CDR2 from the germline V gene are MGHRA and YSYEKL. This CDR3 is 15 amino acids long. This sample stems from a study of cytomegalovirus exposure and HLA in healthy donors. Study at large: Earlier, 100 million to 120 million unique TCR beta sequences were recovered from about 179 million T cells by an analysis. Findings of the study overall: Later analysis associated a missense DCLRE1C variant with TCR beta V- and J-gene trimming. For most TCR beta V segments, an earlier analysis put the productive rate at about 87% or about 30% of the time.

Each of the donors was a healthy bone marrow donor. The sequence derives from a man in his late teens or twenties in good health and CMV-seronegative. The sequenced material came from PBMCs. The rearrangement joins TRBV4-1 to TRBJ2-1, with TRBD2 identical over 13 bases. The CDR3: CASSPSGLAGSSRVF. CDR3 sequence (DNA): TGCGCCAGCAGCCCGTCGGGACTAGCGGGATCGAGCCGCGTCTTC.